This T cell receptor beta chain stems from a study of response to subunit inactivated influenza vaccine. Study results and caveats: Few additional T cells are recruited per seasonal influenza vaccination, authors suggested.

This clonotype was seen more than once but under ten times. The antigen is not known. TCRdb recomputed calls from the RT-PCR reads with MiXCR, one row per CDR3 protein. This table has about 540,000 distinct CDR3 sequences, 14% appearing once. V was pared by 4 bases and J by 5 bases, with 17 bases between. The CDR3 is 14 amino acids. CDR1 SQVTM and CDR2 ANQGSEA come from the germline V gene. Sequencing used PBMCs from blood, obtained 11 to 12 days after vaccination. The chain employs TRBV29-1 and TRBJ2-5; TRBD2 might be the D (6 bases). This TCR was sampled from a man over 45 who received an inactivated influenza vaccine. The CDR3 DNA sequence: TGCAGCGTTGCCGTCACTAGCTTGGGGGAGACCCAGTACTTC. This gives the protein CSVAVTSLGETQYF.